Listed below are T cell receptor beta chains from one sample, sequenced in a study of T cell repertoires in cytomegalovirus infection. TCRdb re-called the reads through MiXCR, storing one row per CDR3 protein. The sample comprises some 120,000 distinct CDR3 sequences, approximately 30% of which are singletons, and roughly 58% rests with the top ten. Their specific antigens are unknown. The material sequenced was CD8+ T cells from cultured PBMCs, taken from culture after CMV antigen stimulation. The origin of the receptors is a human donor in good health (CMV status not recorded). Some clones in this sample may be carry-over from other donors' samples. Each CDR3 is given with its conserved first and last residue. The D gene is left open where the match is weak. Size tells how often a clone was seen (once, few, many) or the class of an expanded clone, and some rows leave it out.

j_call clone_size v_call d_call cdr3_nt cdr3_aa
TRBJ1-1 many TRBV6-1 TRBD1 TGTGCCAGCAGTACAGGGGGCGTCGGCACTGAAGCTTTCTTT CASSTGGVGTEAFF
TRBJ1-5 few TRBV6-1 TRBD1 TGTGCCAGCAGCTCACCAGGGGGTTATAGCAATCAGCCCCAGCATTTT CASSSPGGYSNQPQHF
TRBJ1-1 . TRBV4-1 TRBD1 TGCGCCAGCAGCCAACCGAGTGCAGGGGGCTTTTTGGCCACTGAAGCTTTCTTT CASSQPSAGGFLATEAFF
TRBJ2-7 many TRBV7-9 . TGTGCCAGCAGCTTAGATTTTCGCGACCACGAGCAGTACTTC CASSLDFRDHEQYF
TRBJ2-1 . TRBV7-3 . TGTGCCAGCAGCTTAATACGGGGTGCGTACAATGAGCAGTTCTTC CASSLIRGAYNEQFF
TRBJ2-5 many TRBV12-3/TRBV12-4 TRBD1 TGTGCCAGCAGCTCGGGACAGGGGTTAGGGGGCACCCAGTACTTC CASSSGQGLGGTQYF
TRBJ2-7 . TRBV7-8 . TGTGCCAGCAGCTCGATGGGCAGGGGGGGGCTCGAGCAGTACTTC CASSSMGRGGLEQYF
TRBJ1-6 few TRBV20-1 TRBD1 TGCAGTGCTACCCAGGGGGGGGATTCACCCCTCCACTTT CSATQGGDSPLHF
TRBJ2-1 . TRBV7-3 . TGTGCCAGCCTCGTGGTAGCGTCCGCCGATGAGCAGTTCTTC CASLVVASADEQFF
TRBJ2-1 . TRBV7-9 . TGTGCCAGCAACCAAGGGCTAATTGGCCCCCACTACAATGAGCAGTTCTTC CASNQGLIGPHYNEQFF
TRBJ1-2 . TRBV12-3/TRBV12-4 . TGTGCCAGCAGCCGCCCAGGAACCGGATGGGGCTACACCTTC CASSRPGTGWGYTF
TRBJ2-1 many TRBV7-2 TRBD2 TGTGCCAGCAGCTTAGCGCAGGTAGCGGGGGACAACAATGAGCAGTTCTTC CASSLAQVAGDNNEQFF
TRBJ1-5 once TRBV20-1 . TGCAGTGCTAGAGGGGGGCAGGGACCTCAGCCCCAGCATTTT CSARGGQGPQPQHF
TRBJ1-5 . TRBV6-4 TRBD1 TGTGCCAGCAGCGGCGATACAGGGGAACAGCCCCAGCATTTT CASSGDTGEQPQHF
TRBJ1-2 . TRBV6-5 . TGTGCCAGCAGTTACGAGGGGTCCTATGGCTACACCTTC CASSYEGSYGYTF
TRBJ2-1 . TRBV10-3 . TGTGCCATCAGTGAGTCAGGAGGGCGGGATGAGCAGTTCTTC CAISESGGRDEQFF